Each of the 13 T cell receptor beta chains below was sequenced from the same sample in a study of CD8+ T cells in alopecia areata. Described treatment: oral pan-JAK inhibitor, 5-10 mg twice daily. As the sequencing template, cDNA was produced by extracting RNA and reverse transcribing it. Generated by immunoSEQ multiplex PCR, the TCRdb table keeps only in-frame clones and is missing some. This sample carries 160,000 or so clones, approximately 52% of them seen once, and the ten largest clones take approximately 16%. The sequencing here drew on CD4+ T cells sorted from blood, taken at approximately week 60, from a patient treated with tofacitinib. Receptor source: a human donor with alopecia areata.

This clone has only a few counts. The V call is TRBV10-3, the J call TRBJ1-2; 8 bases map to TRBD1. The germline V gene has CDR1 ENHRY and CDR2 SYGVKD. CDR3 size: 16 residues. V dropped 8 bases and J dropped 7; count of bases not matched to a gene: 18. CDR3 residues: CAILASRSGGAGGYTF. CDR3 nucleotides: TGTGCCATCTTGGCATCCCGCTCAGGGGGCGCAGGTGGCTACACCTTC.

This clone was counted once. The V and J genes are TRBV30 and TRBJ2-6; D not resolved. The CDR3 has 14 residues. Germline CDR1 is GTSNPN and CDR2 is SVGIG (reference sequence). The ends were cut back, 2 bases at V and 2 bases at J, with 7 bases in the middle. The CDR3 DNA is TGTGCCTGGAGTTTTGATCCTGGGGCCAACGTCCTGACTTTC. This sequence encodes CAWSFDPGANVLTF.

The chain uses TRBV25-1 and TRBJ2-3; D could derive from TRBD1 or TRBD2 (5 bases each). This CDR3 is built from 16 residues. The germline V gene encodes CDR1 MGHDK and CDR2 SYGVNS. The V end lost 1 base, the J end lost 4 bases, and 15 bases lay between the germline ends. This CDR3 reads CASSEFWGRRPDTQYF. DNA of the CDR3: TGTGCCAGCAGTGAATTCTGGGGACGGCGGCCAGATACGCAGTATTTT. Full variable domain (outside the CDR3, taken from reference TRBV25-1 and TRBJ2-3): EADIYQTPRYLVIGTGKKITLECSQTMGHDKMYWYQQDPGMELHLIHYSYGVNSTEKGDLSSESTVSRIRTEHFPLTLESARPSHTSQYLCASSEFWGRRPDTQYFGPGTRLTVL.

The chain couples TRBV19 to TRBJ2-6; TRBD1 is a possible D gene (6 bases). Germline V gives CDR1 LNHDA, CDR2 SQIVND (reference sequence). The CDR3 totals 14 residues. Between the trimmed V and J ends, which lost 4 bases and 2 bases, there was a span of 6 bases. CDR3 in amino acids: CASSTGAGANVLTF. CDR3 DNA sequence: TGTGCCAGTAGTACAGGGGCTGGGGCCAACGTCCTGACTTTC.

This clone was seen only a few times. The CDR3 protein is CASSITGAYGYTF. As DNA, the CDR3 is TGTGCCAGCAGCATCACAGGGGCCTATGGCTACACCTTC. The chain carries TRBV11-2 and TRBJ1-2; 7 positions match TRBD1. The V gene's germline CDR1 is SGHAT and CDR2 FQNNGV. The CDR3 totals 13 residues. V was pared by 5 bases and J by 4 bases, with 4 bases of the junction left unmatched.

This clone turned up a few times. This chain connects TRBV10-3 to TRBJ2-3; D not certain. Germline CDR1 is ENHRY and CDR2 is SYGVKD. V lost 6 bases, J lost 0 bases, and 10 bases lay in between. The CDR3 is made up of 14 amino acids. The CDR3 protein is CAISRDGSTDTQYF. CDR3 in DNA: TGTGCCATCAGCAGAGACGGTAGCACAGATACGCAGTATTTT.

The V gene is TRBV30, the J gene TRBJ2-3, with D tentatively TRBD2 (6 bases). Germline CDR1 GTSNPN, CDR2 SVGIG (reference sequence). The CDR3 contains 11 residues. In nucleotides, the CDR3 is TGTGCACGGGGGTTGGCAGATACGCAGTATTTT. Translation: CARGLADTQYF.

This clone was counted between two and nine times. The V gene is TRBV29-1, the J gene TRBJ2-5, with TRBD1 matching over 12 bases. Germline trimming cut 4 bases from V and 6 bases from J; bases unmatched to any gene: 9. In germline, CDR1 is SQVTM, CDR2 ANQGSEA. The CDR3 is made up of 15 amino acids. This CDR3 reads CSVVGGTGGAKTQYF. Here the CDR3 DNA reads TGCAGCGTTGTCGGGGGGACAGGGGGCGCGAAGACCCAGTACTTC.

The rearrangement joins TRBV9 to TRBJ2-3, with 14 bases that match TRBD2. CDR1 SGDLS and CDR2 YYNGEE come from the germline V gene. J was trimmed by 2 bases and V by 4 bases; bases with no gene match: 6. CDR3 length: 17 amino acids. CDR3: CASSKGLAGVTTDTQYF. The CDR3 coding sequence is TGTGCCAGCAGCAAGGGACTAGCGGGGGTTACCACAGATACGCAGTATTTT. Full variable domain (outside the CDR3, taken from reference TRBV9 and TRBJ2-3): DSGVTQTPKHLITATGQRVTLRCSPRSGDLSVYWYQQSLDQGLQFLIQYYNGEERAKGNILERFSAQQFPDLHSELNLSSLELGDSALYFCASSKGLAGVTTDTQYFGPGTRLTVL.

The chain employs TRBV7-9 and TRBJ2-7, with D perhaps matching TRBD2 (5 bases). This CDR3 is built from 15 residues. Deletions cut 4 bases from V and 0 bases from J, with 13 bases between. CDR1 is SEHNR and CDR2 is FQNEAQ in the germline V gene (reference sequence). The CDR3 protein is CASSWTGKSSYEQYF. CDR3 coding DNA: TGTGCCAGCAGCTGGACGGGAAAAAGCTCCTACGAGCAGTACTTC. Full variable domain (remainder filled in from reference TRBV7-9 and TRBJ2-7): DTGVSQNPRHKITKRGQNVTFRCDPISEHNRLYWYRQTLGQGPEFLTYFQNEAQLEKSRLLSDRFSAERPKGSFSTLEIQRTEQGDSAMYLCASSWTGKSSYEQYFGPGTRLTVT.

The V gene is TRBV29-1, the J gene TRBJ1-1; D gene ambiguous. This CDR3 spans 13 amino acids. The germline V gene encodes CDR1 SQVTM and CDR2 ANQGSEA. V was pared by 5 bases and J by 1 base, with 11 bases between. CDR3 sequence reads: CSVQGRANTEAFF. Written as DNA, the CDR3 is TGCAGCGTTCAAGGACGGGCGAACACTGAAGCTTTCTTT.

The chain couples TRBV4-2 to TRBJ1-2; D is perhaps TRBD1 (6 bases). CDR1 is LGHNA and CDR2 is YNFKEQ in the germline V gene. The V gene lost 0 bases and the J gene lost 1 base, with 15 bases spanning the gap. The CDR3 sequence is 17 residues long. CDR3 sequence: CASSQEAGRGNNYGYTF. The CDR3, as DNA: TGTGCCAGCAGCCAAGAGGCGGGCAGGGGCAATAACTATGGCTACACCTTC.

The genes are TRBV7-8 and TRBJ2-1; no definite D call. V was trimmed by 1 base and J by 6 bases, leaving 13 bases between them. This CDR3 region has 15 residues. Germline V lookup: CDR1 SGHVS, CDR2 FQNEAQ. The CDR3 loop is CASSLVALVFNEQFF. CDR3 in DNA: TGTGCCAGCAGCTTAGTGGCCCTAGTTTTCAATGAGCAGTTCTTC.